The 30 T cell receptor beta chains reported below all come from one sample, sequenced in a study of monozygotic twins with cystic fibrosis. Sequenced by immunoSEQ multiplex PCR; TCRdb stores in-frame clones only, minus some. The table lists 36,000 or so clones, 75% to 95% of them singletons. Sequenced material: blood. The receptors come from a boy aged 2 to 10 with cystic fibrosis.

The chain recombines TRBV25-1 with TRBJ2-1, with unresolved D. CDR3 length: 13 amino acids. Germline V gene data show CDR1 as MGHDK and CDR2 as SYGVNS. V was shortened by 2 bases and J by 4 bases, with 6 bases between the two germline ends. The CDR3 loop reads CASSESQYNEQFF. The CDR3 DNA sequence: TGTGCCAGCAGTGAAAGCCAGTACAATGAGCAGTTCTTC.

The rearrangement links TRBV6-4 to TRBJ2-1; D is undetermined. Trimming left V 2 bases short and J 6 bases short, with 8 bases between. The CDR3 has 13 amino acids. The germline V gene encodes CDR1 MRHNA and CDR2 SNTAGT. CDR3 residues: CASSDPPSNEQFF. CDR3 DNA sequence: TGTGCCAGCAGTGACCCGCCTAGCAATGAGCAGTTCTTC.

CDR3 nucleotide sequence: TGTGCCAGCAGCGGATGGGACAGGGGGCGCGAGGACTATGGCTACACCTTC. Its translation is CASSGWDRGREDYGYTF. V is TRBV11-2 and J is TRBJ1-2; 12 bases line up with TRBD1. V gave up 5 bases and J gave up 3 bases; unmatched junction bases: 10. The CDR3 has 17 residues. Germline V gene sequence: CDR1 SGHAT, CDR2 FQNNGV. Using reference TRBV11-2 and TRBJ1-2 for the parts outside the CDR3, the full variable domain is EAGVAQSPRYKIIEKRQSVAFWCNPISGHATLYWYQQILGQGPKLLIQFQNNGVVDDSQLPKDRFSAERLKGVDSTLKIQPAKLEDSAVYLCASSGWDRGREDYGYTFGSGTRLTVV.

V gene TRBV4-1 combines with J gene TRBJ2-7, with TRBD1 identical over 8 bases. V lost 1 base, J lost 5 bases, and 7 bases stayed unmatched. Germline assignment: CDR1 MGHRA and CDR2 YSYEKL. This CDR3 has 15 amino acids. The CDR3 spells CASSQAGQGVDEQYF. The CDR3, as DNA: TGCGCCAGCAGCCAAGCTGGACAGGGAGTGGACGAGCAGTACTTC.

The chain is built from TRBV25-1 and TRBJ1-4; 8 positions match TRBD1. The CDR3 extends over 16 amino acids. After removal of 4 bases from V and 4 bases from J, the junction contained 8 bases not matched to a gene. Germline V lookup: CDR1 MGHDK, CDR2 SYGVNS. The CDR3 nucleotides are TGTGCCAGCAGTGCACGACAGGGGTGGGGTAATGAAAAACTGTTTTTT. It codes for CASSARQGWGNEKLFF.

The V call is TRBV29-1, the J call TRBJ2-7, with TRBD1 matching 7 bases. Germline CDR1 reads SQVTM; CDR2 reads ANQGSEA. With V trimmed by 1 base and J by 1 base, 7 bases remained unmatched. The CDR3 is 15 residues long. The CDR3 sequence is CSVEGDSSLSYEQYF. CDR3 DNA: TGCAGCGTTGAAGGGGACAGCTCCCTATCCTACGAGCAGTACTTC.

The chain is built from TRBV9 and TRBJ1-1, with D maybe TRBD1 (5 bases). CDR1 is SGDLS and CDR2 is YYNGEE in the germline V gene. The CDR3 extends over 16 amino acids. V lost 1 base and J lost 4, with 17 bases in between. CDR3 nucleotides: TGTGCCAGCAGCGTAAGAGCAGGGAGCGGACGCACTGAAGCTTTCTTT. Protein: CASSVRAGSGRTEAFF.

The chain couples TRBV7-9 to TRBJ1-1, with a weak D call TRBD1 (5 bases). V lost 2 bases to trimming and J lost 7 bases, with 17 bases between them. The germline CDR1 and CDR2 sequences are SEHNR and FQNEAQ (reference sequence). The CDR3 spans 15 residues. The CDR3 loop is CASSLHKAMGDEAFF. Here the CDR3 DNA reads TGTGCCAGCAGCTTACATAAAGCTATGGGGGATGAAGCTTTCTTT.

The V gene is TRBV7-9, the J gene TRBJ2-4; 7 nucleotides agree with TRBD2. The ends lost 3 bases at V and 8 bases at J; junction bases unmatched: 1. The CDR3 consists of 12 residues. Looked up from germline, CDR1 is SEHNR and CDR2 is FQNEAQ (reference sequence). The CDR3: CASSFGLDIQYF. Here the CDR3 DNA reads TGTGCCAGCAGCTTTGGACTAGACATTCAGTACTTC.

The chain uses TRBV5-1 and TRBJ1-1, with D unclear. Germline assignment: CDR1 SGHRS and CDR2 YFSETQ. The V end was cut by 3 bases, the J end by 8 bases, with 8 bases between. The CDR3 consists of 11 residues. CDR3 DNA sequence: TGCGCCAGCAGCTCGTCTTACGAAGCTTTCTTT. Translation gives CASSSSYEAFF.

This clone was seen a single time. The genes are TRBV9 and TRBJ1-1; TRBD1 matches 7 bases. The CDR3 contains 14 residues. CDR1 is SGDLS and CDR2 is YYNGEE in the germline V gene. The trim removed 3 bases at V and 3 bases at J, leaving 5 bases unmatched. DNA for the CDR3: TGTGCCAGCAGCGAAACAGGGGTTTACACTGAAGCTTTCTTT. Protein: CASSETGVYTEAFF.

This chain links TRBV7-2 with TRBJ2-1, with 7 bases that match TRBD1. With V trimmed by 6 bases and J by 7 bases, 3 bases remained unmatched. The CDR3 contains 12 residues. Looked up from germline, CDR1 is SGHTA and CDR2 is FQGNSA. The CDR3 loop is CASSIQGNEQFF. The CDR3 DNA reads as TGTGCCAGCAGTATACAGGGGAATGAGCAGTTCTTC.

V is TRBV5-1 and J is TRBJ1-1, with 8 bases lining up with TRBD1. CDR1 is SGHRS and CDR2 is YFSETQ in the germline V gene. The CDR3 has 16 amino acids. J lost 2 bases, V lost 4 bases, and 10 bases had no gene match. The CDR3 region has the DNA TGCGCCAGCAGCGGAACCACGCAGGGGGCAAACACTGAAGCTTTCTTT. Protein sequence: CASSGTTQGANTEAFF.

This chain links TRBV19 with TRBJ1-5; D perhaps matches TRBD1 (5 bases). There are 14 residues in the CDR3. Germline values: CDR1 LNHDA, CDR2 SQIVND (reference sequence). V was trimmed by 6 bases and J by 5 bases, leaving 14 bases between them. The CDR3 nucleotides read TGTGCCAGTAGCATTCGGCGGGGCCATCAGCCCCAGCATTTT. It is translated as CASSIRRGHQPQHF.

The chain uses TRBV9 and TRBJ2-1; either TRBD1 or TRBD2 may fit D (6 bases each). The V gene lost 2 bases and the J gene lost 9 bases, with 15 bases spanning the gap. This CDR3 comprises 14 residues. From germline, CDR1 is SGDLS and CDR2 YYNGEE. This CDR3 reads CASSVWGAVSEQFF. In nucleotides, the CDR3 is TGTGCCAGCAGCGTGTGGGGGGCTGTGAGTGAGCAGTTCTTC.

This clone was seen once. The rearrangement uses TRBV9 and TRBJ1-3; no reliable D call. V lost 7 bases and J lost 0, with 5 bases in between. This CDR3 contains 12 residues. The V gene's germline CDR1 is SGDLS and CDR2 YYNGEE. The CDR3 DNA follows: TGTGCCAGCGCAGACTCTGGAAACACCATATATTTT. Its translation: CASADSGNTIYF.

Note on this clone: The same CDR3 is also encoded by other DNA sequences in this sample. CDR3 sequence reads: CASSYAGNTEAFF. The CDR3 coding sequence is TGTGCCAGCAGTTACGCAGGGAACACTGAAGCTTTCTTT. J is TRBJ1-1 and V is TRBV6-5; D uncertain. The germline V gene has CDR1 MNHEY and CDR2 SVGAGI. V was cut by 2 bases and J by 1 base, with 5 bases left in between. CDR3 length: 13 residues.

V gene TRBV7-2 combines with J gene TRBJ2-3, with TRBD2 matching 10 bases. Trimming removed 5 bases from V and 2 bases from J; junction bases left unmatched: 10. CDR1 and CDR2 (germline): SGHTA, FQGNSA. The CDR3 has 17 amino acids. CDR3 bases: TGTGCCAGCAGCATGAGCGGGGGGGCTGGACTCACAGATACGCAGTATTTT. Protein sequence: CASSMSGGAGLTDTQYF.

The chain carries TRBV6-5 and TRBJ1-1; D might be TRBD1 (5 bases). With 2 bases removed from V and 11 bases from J, the gap between germline ends came to 15 bases. From germline, CDR1 is MNHEY and CDR2 SVGAGI. This CDR3 comprises 13 residues. CDR3 sequence: CASSYEGPRGAFF. The CDR3 DNA reads as TGTGCCAGCAGTTACGAGGGGCCTCGAGGGGCTTTCTTT.

The gene calls are TRBV6-5 and TRBJ2-3, with a tentative D call TRBD1 (6 bases). The CDR3 totals 15 residues. CDR1 MNHEY and CDR2 SVGAGI come from the germline V gene. Trimming stripped 4 bases from V and 2 bases from J, with 13 bases between. The CDR3 loop is CASSSGAGFTDTQYF. The CDR3 DNA follows: TGTGCCAGCAGTTCAGGGGCAGGCTTCACAGATACGCAGTATTTT.

The count of this clone is one. This chain connects TRBV7-9 to TRBJ1-2; the match to TRBD1 covers 12 bases. The V and J ends lost 5 bases and 3 bases, in that order; junction bases with no gene match: 4. The CDR3 runs to 15 residues. Germline CDR1 is SEHNR and CDR2 is FQNEAQ (reference sequence). CDR3 nucleotide sequence: TGTGCCAGCAGCCCCGGGACAGGGGGCTACTATGGCTACACCTTC. This translates into CASSPGTGGYYGYTF.

The CDR3 sequence is CASSLAGGRGYGEQYF. In DNA form, the CDR3 reads TGTGCCAGCAGCTTAGCAGGGGGCAGGGGCTATGGCGAGCAGTACTTC. The rearrangement links TRBV7-9 to TRBJ2-7, with 7 positions matching TRBD1. The CDR3 is made up of 16 amino acids. Germline trimming cut 0 bases from V and 6 bases from J; bases unmatched to any gene: 11. The germline V gene has CDR1 SEHNR and CDR2 FQNEAQ (reference sequence).

J is TRBJ2-3 and V is TRBV14; D perhaps matches TRBD2 (5 bases). The germline gives CDR1 SGHDN, CDR2 FVKESK. Between the trimmed V and J ends, which lost 4 bases and 6 bases, there was a span of 17 bases. The CDR3 has 15 residues. CDR3 loop: CASSRFMELGDTQYF. The CDR3 bases are TGTGCCAGCAGCCGGTTTATGGAACTAGGGGATACGCAGTATTTT.

The rearrangement joins TRBV5-8 to TRBJ2-7, with D perhaps TRBD1 or TRBD2 (5 bases each). Trimming left V 5 bases short and J 0 bases short, with 18 bases between. The CDR3 runs 16 residues. CDR1 is SGHTS and CDR2 is YDEGEE in the germline V gene. CDR3 sequence reads: CASSLTGTPVSYEQYF. As DNA, the CDR3 is TGTGCCAGCAGTCTTACCGGGACGCCTGTCTCCTACGAGCAGTACTTC.

This chain links TRBV15 with TRBJ2-2; TRBD1 matches 8 bases. The V segment lost 8 bases and the J segment 3 bases; nucleotides outside the gene matches: 17. The CDR3 sequence is 18 residues long. CDR1 and CDR2 (germline): LNHNV, YYDKDF (reference sequence). The CDR3 sequence is CATWERQGAKEDTGELFF. The CDR3 coding sequence is TGTGCCACCTGGGAAAGGCAGGGGGCGAAGGAAGACACCGGGGAGCTGTTTTTT.

CDR3: CASSPNRRNTEAFF. For the CDR3, the DNA is TGTGCCAGCAGTCCCAATAGGAGGAACACTGAAGCTTTCTTT. The chain links TRBV6-5 to TRBJ1-1; D is unresolved. V dropped 5 bases and J dropped 1 base, with 11 bases sitting between them. The CDR3 spans 14 residues. Germline V gene sequence: CDR1 MNHEY, CDR2 SVGAGI.

A single count supports this clone. CDR3: CASSGGQGYGYTF. The CDR3 DNA follows: TGTGCCAGTAGTGGGGGACAAGGGTACGGCTACACCTTC. The chain couples TRBV19 to TRBJ1-2; D perhaps matches TRBD1 (6 bases). The CDR3 runs 13 residues. From germline, CDR1 is LNHDA and CDR2 SQIVND (reference sequence). Trimming removed 5 bases from V and 8 bases from J, with 15 bases in between.

The chain combines TRBV4-2 with TRBJ2-5; 8 bases map to TRBD2. The V segment lost 4 bases and the J segment 2 bases; nucleotides outside the gene matches: 9. Germline V gene data show CDR1 as LGHNA and CDR2 as YNFKEQ. This CDR3 comprises 16 residues. DNA for the CDR3: TGTGCCAGCAGCCTGTCGCTAGCGGGCGATCAAGAGACCCAGTACTTC. Its translation is CASSLSLAGDQETQYF.

This chain connects TRBV6-5 to TRBJ1-1, with a tentative D call TRBD1 (5 bases). CDR1 is MNHEY and CDR2 is SVGAGI in the germline V gene. With 2 bases removed from V and 7 bases from J, the gap between germline ends came to 14 bases. CDR3 length: 14 amino acids. CDR3 sequence: CASSYTRQFLEAFF. The CDR3 DNA reads as TGTGCCAGCAGTTACACAAGACAGTTTCTTGAAGCTTTCTTT.

This clone is a singleton in its sample. The chain has TRBV28 and TRBJ1-1; no clear D. The germline V gene encodes CDR1 MDHEN and CDR2 SYDVKM. Trimming removed 2 bases at V and 4 bases at J, with 11 bases between. CDR3 length: 14 amino acids. In DNA, the CDR3 is TGTGCCAGCAGTTTAGTGTCGGACTTCACTGAAGCTTTCTTT. Protein product: CASSLVSDFTEAFF.